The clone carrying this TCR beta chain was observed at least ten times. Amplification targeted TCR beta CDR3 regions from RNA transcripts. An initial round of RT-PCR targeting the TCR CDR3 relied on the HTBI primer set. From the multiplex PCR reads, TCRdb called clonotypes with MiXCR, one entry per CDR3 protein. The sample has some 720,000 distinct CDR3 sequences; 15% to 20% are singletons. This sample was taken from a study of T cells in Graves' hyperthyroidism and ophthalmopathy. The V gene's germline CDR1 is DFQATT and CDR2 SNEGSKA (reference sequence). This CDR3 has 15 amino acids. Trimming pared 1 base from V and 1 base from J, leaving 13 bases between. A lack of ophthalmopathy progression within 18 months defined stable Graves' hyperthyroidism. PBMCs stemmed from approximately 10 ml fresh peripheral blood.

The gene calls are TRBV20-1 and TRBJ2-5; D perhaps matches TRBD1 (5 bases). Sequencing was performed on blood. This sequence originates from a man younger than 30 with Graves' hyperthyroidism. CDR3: CSARVSKGVQETQYF. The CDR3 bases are TGCAGTGCTAGAGTCTCTAAAGGGGTCCAAGAGACCCAGTACTTC.